This T cell receptor (beta chain) emerged from a study of blood T cell repertoires in COVID-19. Sequencing was performed with immunoSEQ multiplex PCR; in TCRdb, only in-frame clones are kept and a portion is missing. This table holds about 210,000 clones, 86% found once. This CDR3 comprises 16 residues. Per germline, CDR1 LGHDT and CDR2 YNNKEL (reference sequence). The ends lost 2 bases at V and 7 bases at J; junction bases unmatched: 9. The sequenced material came from peripheral blood. This receptor was taken from a woman aged 70 to 79 with acute or convalescent COVID-19. V and J are TRBV3-1 (or the pseudogene TRBV3-2) and TRBJ2-5; 11 bases agree with TRBD1. CDR3 residues: CASSQYLAGTGGTQYF. CDR3 DNA: TGTGCCAGCAGCCAATACCTAGCGGGGACAGGGGGGACCCAGTACTTC.